Below, 15 T cell receptor beta chains from the same sample are listed, as sequenced in a study of blood T cell repertoires in COVID-19. Here immunoSEQ multiplex PCR was the method, and the copy in TCRdb shows in-frame clones only, minus some. The data hold tens of thousands of clones, with 70% to 80% observed a single time. The sequencing input was peripheral blood. The receptors stem from a woman in her 70s with acute or convalescent COVID-19.

The chain employs TRBV30 and TRBJ1-2; 8 bases map to TRBD1. This CDR3 spans 12 amino acids. The germline CDR1 and CDR2 sequences are GTSNPN and SVGIG (reference sequence). The V and J ends lost 1 base and 7 bases, in that order; junction bases with no gene match: 2. CDR3: CAWSAGQGGYTF. The CDR3 DNA is TGTGCCTGGAGTGCCGGACAGGGTGGCTACACCTTC.

The V call is TRBV11-1, the J call TRBJ1-1; weak D call: TRBD1 (6 bases). The CDR3 has 14 amino acids. Germline V gene data show CDR1 as SGHAT and CDR2 as FQDESV (reference sequence). Between the trimmed V and J ends, which lost 2 bases and 9 bases, there was a span of 16 bases. CDR3 residues: CASSLIPDRYQAFF. The CDR3 DNA is TGTGCCAGCAGCTTAATTCCCGACAGGTACCAAGCTTTCTTT. The full variable domain, rest sourced from reference TRBV11-1 and TRBJ1-1, is EAEVAQSPRYKITEKSQAVAFWCDPISGHATLYWYRQILGQGPELLVQFQDESVVDDSQLPKDRFSAERLKGVDSTLKIQPAELGDSAMYLCASSLIPDRYQAFFGQGTRLTVV.

This chain joins TRBV7-3 and TRBJ1-2; D remains ambiguous. CDR3 length: 15 amino acids. V lost 2 bases and J 6 bases, leaving 16 bases between the germline ends. The germline gives CDR1 SGHTA, CDR2 FQGTGA. CDR3 sequence reads: CASSLGPGRTDGYTF. The DNA for the CDR3 is TGTGCCAGCAGCTTAGGTCCGGGGAGAACAGATGGCTACACCTTC.

The chain couples TRBV29-1 to TRBJ2-5, with unresolved D. V gave up 7 bases and J gave up 2 bases, with 8 bases separating them. Germline loops: CDR1 SQVTM, CDR2 ANQGSEA. The CDR3 sequence is 11 residues long. This CDR3 reads CSATKQETQYF. The CDR3 DNA is TGCAGCGCCACTAAACAAGAGACCCAGTACTTC.

The chain couples TRBV11-2 to TRBJ2-3; weak D call: TRBD2 (5 bases). Deletions cut 1 base from V and 1 base from J, with 18 bases between. Germline V CDR1 and CDR2: SGHAT, FQNNGV. This CDR3 is built from 18 residues. CDR3 sequence: CASSLGFLQDSRTDTQYF. CDR3 sequence (DNA): TGTGCCAGCAGCTTAGGATTCCTGCAGGACTCTCGCACAGATACGCAGTATTTT.

The chain recombines TRBV9 with TRBJ2-1; D unresolved. Germline V gene data show CDR1 as SGDLS and CDR2 as YYNGEE. Trimming pared 0 bases from V and 9 bases from J, leaving 4 bases between. The length of the CDR3 is 11 residues. The CDR3 region has the DNA TGTGCCAGCAGCGTAGGCAGTGAGCAGTTCTTC. This codes for CASSVGSEQFF.

This rearrangement joins TRBV7-9 to TRBJ2-5, with 7 bases aligning to TRBD2. The V gene end was trimmed by 5 bases and the J gene end by 5 bases; junction bases not matched to a gene: 2. CDR3 size: 12 residues. Germline-derived CDR1 and CDR2 are SEHNR and FQNEAQ (reference sequence). Here the CDR3 DNA reads TGTGCCAGCAGCGGGGGAGGGGAGACCCAGTACTTC. Translation: CASSGGGETQYF.

The chain combines TRBV7-6 with TRBJ2-1, with a possible D match to TRBD2 (6 bases). CDR1 is SGHVS, CDR2 FNYEAQ, per germline. Trimming shortened V by 5 bases and J by 0 bases, and 11 bases separated the two germline ends. The CDR3 sequence is 15 residues long. CDR3 region: CASSSLGGSYNEQFF. In DNA, the CDR3 is TGTGCCAGCAGCAGCTTGGGGGGCTCCTACAATGAGCAGTTCTTC.

The chain links TRBV7-2 to TRBJ2-5, with D maybe TRBD1 (6 bases). Germline V gene sequence: CDR1 SGHTA, CDR2 FQGNSA. This CDR3 is built from 14 residues. The ends were cut back, 1 base at V and 1 base at J, with 7 bases in the middle. This CDR3 is CASSLGDTQETQYF. The DNA of the CDR3 is TGTGCCAGCAGCTTAGGGGACACCCAAGAGACCCAGTACTTC. Full variable domain (missing parts from reference TRBV7-2 and TRBJ2-5): GAGVSQSPSNKVTEKGKDVELRCDPISGHTALYWYRQSLGQGLEFLIYFQGNSAPDKSGLPSDRFSAERTGGSVSTLTIQRTQQEDSAVYLCASSLGDTQETQYFGPGTRLLVL.

In its sample, this clone was seen a few times. The V call is TRBV7-3, the J call TRBJ2-7, with 9 bases fitting TRBD2. V trimming: 3 bases; J trimming: 5 bases; junction bases outside the gene matches: 8. The CDR3 loop spans 15 amino acids. CDR1 is SGHTA, CDR2 FQGTGA, per germline. Here the CDR3 reads CASSFPGLATHEQYF. The CDR3 DNA is TGTGCCAGCAGCTTCCCGGGACTAGCTACCCACGAGCAGTACTTC.

This clone was seen more than once but under ten times. V gene TRBV10-3 combines with J gene TRBJ1-1; D is unresolved. Germline CDR1 reads ENHRY; CDR2 reads SYGVKD. V lost 3 bases and J lost 1, with 6 bases in between. This CDR3 has 13 amino acids. The CDR3 DNA is TGTGCCATCAGTGAAAACAGGAACACTGAAGCTTTCTTT. It is translated as CAISENRNTEAFF.

V and J are TRBV9 and TRBJ2-3, with D tentatively TRBD2 (6 bases). V lost 3 bases to trimming and J lost 1 base, with 9 bases between them. CDR1 and CDR2 (germline): SGDLS, YYNGEE. CDR3 size: 14 residues. This CDR3 reads CASSAGLRTDTQYF. The CDR3 bases are TGTGCCAGCAGCGCGGGACTTCGCACAGATACGCAGTATTTT.

This clone came up a few times. The chain employs TRBV6-2 or TRBV6-3 and TRBJ2-7, with TRBD1 as a possible D gene (5 bases). Trimming cost V 6 bases and J 0 bases, with 18 bases left between them. The CDR3 has 16 amino acids. Germline CDR1 MNHEY, CDR2 SVGEGT. The CDR3, as DNA: TGTGCCAGCAGCACCCTAAGGGGAAGGAGCTCCTACGAGCAGTACTTC. Residues: CASSTLRGRSSYEQYF.

The rearrangement uses TRBV6-5 and TRBJ1-4; TRBD1 might be the D (6 bases). The length of the CDR3 is 14 residues. The V end was cut by 2 bases, the J end by 8 bases, with 12 bases between. CDR1 and CDR2 from the germline V gene are MNHEY and SVGAGI. Here the CDR3 DNA reads TGTGCCAGCAGTTACAAAGGGGGGGGAGAAAAACTGTTTTTT. Encoded protein: CASSYKGGGEKLFF.

This clone was observed a single time. The rearrangement links TRBV6-5 to TRBJ1-3; 8 nucleotides match TRBD1. Germline loops: CDR1 MNHEY, CDR2 SVGAGI. V was clipped by 6 bases and J by 0 bases; unmatched bases: 4. The CDR3 is made up of 15 amino acids. CDR3 residues: CASRSQGGSGNTIYF. The CDR3 region has the DNA TGTGCCAGCAGGTCACAGGGGGGCTCTGGAAACACCATATATTTT.